This entry concerns a single T cell receptor beta chain. Its antigen is unknown. The CDR3 is 13 amino acids. Libraries used 5'RACE template switching adding universal primer site and UMIs. No DNA is given; TCRdb re-called the 5' RACE reads and lists each CDR3 protein once. Recorded here are approximately 440,000 distinct CDR3 sequences; the top ten clones represent approximately 1.5%. These data are taken from a study of T cells expressing NK-cell markers. Study overall: Sorted CD3+CD56-NKG2C+, CD3+CD56+NKG2C- and CD3+CD56+NKG2C+ T cells were the source of the TCR beta repertoires. Serological testing identified most of the eight sequenced donors as HCMV-seropositive and one as seronegative. Study-wide results and limits: Expanded clones of NKG2C+ T cells had an unclear HCMV specificity.

The sample consisted of blood T cells: a sorted CD56 or NKG2C T cell subset, CD4+ or CD8+ T cells, or bulk PBMC T cells (not recorded which). The receptor comes from a woman in her 50s in good health. The chain has TRBV12-3 or TRBV12-4 and TRBJ2-5; TCRdb designates TRBD1, a call that cannot be tested without DNA. Here the CDR3 reads CASSLSGIETQYF.